The sequence of this T cell receptor (beta chain) was determined in a study of response to subunit inactivated influenza vaccine. General study results and limits: Few additional T cells are recruited per seasonal influenza vaccination, authors suggested.

The CDR3 runs 15 residues. The V gene end was trimmed by 6 bases and the J gene end by 0 bases; junction bases not matched to a gene: 7. The V gene's germline CDR1 is MNHEY and CDR2 SVGAGI. TCRdb re-analysed the RT-PCR reads in MiXCR, keeping a single row per CDR3 protein. Of 560,000 or so distinct CDR3 sequences detected, 7.5% to 8.5% appear once; the ten largest clones hold 10% to 15%. In its sample, this clonotype was seen many times. Its specificity is not known. The sample consisted of PBMCs from blood, taken roughly 24 months after vaccination. The sequence was obtained from a man between 50 and 69 years old who received an inactivated influenza vaccine. The rearrangement joins TRBV6-5 to TRBJ2-7; 8 nucleotides agree with TRBD2. The CDR3 spells CASRYSGESSYEQYF. DNA of the CDR3: TGTGCCAGCAGATATAGCGGGGAGAGCTCCTACGAGCAGTACTTC.